One T cell receptor (beta chain) is described in this entry. What it recognizes is unknown. The data were taken from a study of Tregs in tolerant kidney transplant recipients. After around 6 days with irradiated graft donor PBMCs, CFSE-labeled recipient PBMCs were FACS-sorted. Study-wide points: The most relevant donor-specific Treg TCRbeta repertoire apparently came from expansion with activated donor B cells.

The CDR3 contains 13 residues. Trimming stripped 0 bases from V and 3 bases from J, with 6 bases between. Germline V gene data show CDR1 as SSHAT and CDR2 as FNYEAQ (reference sequence). TCRdb's table, derived via immunoSEQ multiplex PCR, lists solely in-frame clones and lacks some. Among approximately 8,100 clones, roughly 36% were seen once, and the ten largest hold about 6%. This clonotype was sampled from a human patient who received a combined kidney and bone marrow transplant. Source: CD8+ T cells from blood cultured with allogeneic cells, taken before the transplant. The chain couples TRBV7-7 to TRBJ2-7, with a tentative D call TRBD2 (6 bases). CDR3 loop: CASSLAGGYEQYF. CDR3 coding DNA: TGTGCCAGCAGCTTAGCGGGGGGCTACGAGCAGTACTTC.